This TCR beta chain derives from a study of blood T cell repertoires in COVID-19. Turning to the study itself: Researchers got acute and convalescent COVID-19 samples from the United States, Italy and Spain.

This table comes from immunoSEQ multiplex PCR, and its TCRdb copy is limited to in-frame clones, with some not included. The table includes more than 250,000 clones, almost 90% detected once. CDR3 length: 13 amino acids. V shed 7 bases and J 5 bases; nucleotides not matched to a gene: 3. Per the germline V gene, CDR1 is ENHRY and CDR2 is SYGVKD. The clonotype was recovered from a woman between 18 and 30 years old with acute COVID-19. The rearrangement joins TRBV10-3 to TRBJ1-1, with 11 bases aligning to TRBD1. The sample taken for sequencing was PBMCs or T cells enriched from blood (not recorded which). CDR3: CAIKGQGVTEAFF. The CDR3 nucleotides read TGTGCCATCAAGGGACAGGGGGTGACTGAAGCTTTCTTT.